A selection of T cell receptor beta chains follows, all from one sample in a study of CD8 T cells in ankylosing spondylitis. TCRdb analysed the 5' RACE reads with MiXCR anew, one entry per CDR3 protein. Of roughly 700,000 distinct CDR3 sequences in the sample, around 20% were seen once. The sequenced sample was blood, either unsorted or a sorted T cell fraction (not recorded which). The receptors shown here come from a male donor with ankylosing spondylitis. Both conserved end residues are part of each CDR3. D genes are given only for firm matches. Expanded clones are given a class, and other clones once, few, many or no size at all.

D	length	V	J	size	CDR3	DNA
TRBD1	15	TRBV28	TRBJ2-7	many	CASSSPGTGAYEQYF	TGTGCCAGCAGTTCCCCCGGGACAGGGGCCTACGAGCAGTACTTC
NA	14	TRBV3-1	TRBJ2-5	NA	CASSQDSGQEAQYF	TGTGCCAGCAGCCAAGATAGCGGTCAAGAGGCCCAGTACTTC
NA	14	TRBV6-2/TRBV6-3	TRBJ2-7	NA	CASMSYSESGEQYF	TGTGCCAGCATGTCGTACAGCGAGTCGGGTGAGCAGTACTTC
TRBD2	18	TRBV11-2	TRBJ2-1	few	CASSPLGLLAGGPNEQFF	TGTGCCAGCAGCCCCCTGGGCTTACTAGCGGGGGGGCCCAATGAGCAGTTCTTC
TRBD1	12	TRBV6-5	TRBJ1-1	few	CASSIGTGEAFF	TGTGCCAGCAGCATCGGGACAGGCGAAGCTTTCTTT
TRBD1	14	TRBV5-1	TRBJ2-3	few	CASSTGQHTDTQYF	TGCGCCAGCAGCACGGGACAGCACACAGATACGCAGTATTTT
NA	13	TRBV12-3/TRBV12-4	TRBJ2-7	few	CASSHPDKYEQYF	TGTGCCAGCAGCCACCCCGACAAGTACGAGCAGTACTTC
NA	13	TRBV20-1	TRBJ2-1	few	CSARGLGFGEQFF	TGCAGTGCTAGGGGGTTAGGATTTGGTGAGCAGTTCTTC
NA	15	TRBV15	TRBJ2-1	NA	CATSSPQTGYNEQFF	TGTGCCACCAGCTCCCCCCAAACAGGGTACAATGAGCAGTTCTTC
TRBD2	16	TRBV10-3	TRBJ2-3	many	CAISESRERVTDTQYF	TGTGCCATCAGTGAGTCGCGGGAGAGGGTCACAGATACGCAGTATTTT
TRBD1	15	TRBV27	TRBJ1-5	few	CASSRDSVSNQPQHF	TGTGCCAGCAGTCGGGACAGCGTAAGCAATCAGCCCCAGCATTTT
TRBD2	16	TRBV6-2/TRBV6-3	TRBJ2-1	NA	CASSYYVASGRNEQFF	TGTGCCAGCAGTTACTATGTGGCTAGCGGGAGAAACGAGCAGTTCTTC
TRBD2	17	TRBV20-1	TRBJ2-1	few	CSARVSGGPSSYNEQFF	TGCAGTGCTAGAGTTAGCGGGGGGCCGAGCTCCTACAATGAGCAGTTCTTC
NA	15	TRBV5-6	TRBJ2-5	few	CASSPRDTLRETQYF	TGTGCCAGCAGCCCCAGGGACACCTTAAGAGAGACCCAGTACTTC
NA	14	TRBV12-3/TRBV12-4	TRBJ2-7	NA	CPSSFGGTTYEQYF	TGTCCCAGCAGTTTCGGGGGAACCACCTACGAGCAGTACTTC
NA	15	TRBV5-6	TRBJ2-1	few	CASSRLVTLYNEQFF	TGTGCCAGCAGCCGACTAGTAACCCTCTACAATGAGCAGTTCTTC
NA	15	TRBV28	TRBJ2-1	few	CASSGGVHVDNEQFF	TGTGCCAGCAGTGGAGGGGTCCATGTAGACAATGAGCAGTTCTTC
NA	15	TRBV7-9	TRBJ1-6	many	CASSGGGGAGSPLHF	TGTGCCAGCAGCGGCGGGGGGGGGGCAGGCTCACCCCTCCACTTT
TRBD2	19	TRBV20-1	TRBJ2-1	few	CSARTGTSGSFGSYNEQFF	TGCAGTGCTAGAACCGGGACTAGCGGGAGCTTTGGCTCCTACAATGAGCAGTTCTTC
NA	15	TRBV25-1	TRBJ1-4	NA	CASSDQSAGTEKLFF	TGTGCCAGCAGTGACCAATCGGCAGGGACTGAAAAACTGTTTTTT
TRBD1	16	TRBV19	TRBJ1-1	NA	CASSIDRGLFYTEAFF	TGTGCCAGTAGTATCGACAGGGGTCTGTTCTATACTGAAGCTTTCTTT
NA	14	TRBV20-1	TRBJ2-5	NA	CSARGIQGQETQYF	TGCAGTGCTAGAGGTATTCAGGGCCAAGAGACCCAGTACTTC
NA	12	TRBV3-1	TRBJ1-1	few	CASSQERAEAFF	TGTGCCAGCAGCCAAGAGAGAGCTGAAGCTTTCTTT
NA	15	TRBV18	TRBJ2-7	NA	CASSPGFGTAYEQYF	TGTGCCAGCTCACCTGGATTCGGGACGGCCTACGAGCAGTACTTC
NA	14	TRBV11-2	TRBJ2-7	NA	CASSLIQANYEQYF	TGTGCCAGCAGCTTAATACAGGCGAACTACGAGCAGTACTTC
TRBD1	16	TRBV29-1	TRBJ2-4	many	CSVEENRGPTKNIQYF	TGCAGCGTTGAAGAGAACAGGGGGCCTACCAAAAACATTCAGTACTTC
TRBD1	13	TRBV24-1	TRBJ1-1	once	CATSQTGGTEAFF	TGTGCCACCAGCCAAACAGGGGGCACTGAAGCTTTCTTT
NA	15	TRBV19	TRBJ2-3	NA	CASSIFFGSTDTQYF	TGTGCCAGTAGTATTTTTTTCGGTTCCACAGATACGCAGTATTTT
NA	16	TRBV9	TRBJ2-2	NA	CASSPVLVRSTGELFF	TGTGCCAGCAGCCCCGTACTAGTTAGAAGCACCGGGGAGCTGTTTTTT
NA	14	TRBV20-1	TRBJ2-4	NA	CSASPGAAAPIQYF	TGCAGTGCTAGTCCAGGCGCGGCCGCCCCCATTCAGTACTTC
TRBD2	16	TRBV20-1	TRBJ2-4	NA	CSASLAGGLAKNIQYF	TGCAGTGCTAGCCTAGCGGGAGGCCTAGCCAAAAACATTCAGTACTTC
NA	13	TRBV30	TRBJ1-4	NA	CAWRVGMNEKLFF	TGTGCCTGGAGGGTGGGCATGAATGAAAAACTGTTTTTT
TRBD2	14	TRBV20-1	TRBJ2-3	NA	CSARPGTSGDTQYF	TGCAGTGCTAGACCAGGGACTAGCGGAGATACGCAGTATTTT
NA	15	TRBV7-6	TRBJ2-7	NA	CASSLHVETSYEQYF	TGTGCCAGCAGCTTGCACGTTGAAACTAGCTACGAGCAGTACTTC
TRBD1	14	TRBV20-1	TRBJ1-5	many	CSARDRGPQQPQHF	TGCAGTGCTAGGGACAGGGGGCCTCAACAGCCCCAGCATTTT
TRBD2	15	TRBV12-3/TRBV12-4	TRBJ2-5	NA	CASSFMRGAQGTQYF	TGTGCCAGCAGTTTTATGCGGGGGGCCCAGGGGACCCAGTACTTC
TRBD1	15	TRBV2	TRBJ1-1	NA	CASSKRGQGGTEAFF	TGTGCCAGCAGTAAGAGAGGACAGGGAGGGACTGAAGCTTTCTTT
NA	19	TRBV5-1	TRBJ2-1	once	CASSLEGHQILSSYNEQFF	TGCGCCAGCAGCTTGGAAGGACACCAGATCCTGAGCTCCTACAATGAGCAGTTCTTC
NA	15	TRBV10-3	TRBJ1-1	NA	CAISEIPGGNTEAFF	TGTGCCATCAGTGAGATCCCAGGTGGAAACACTGAAGCTTTCTTT
TRBD1	17	TRBV12-3/TRBV12-4	TRBJ1-1	few	CASRISTGGDWNTEAFF	TGTGCCAGCAGAATAAGCACAGGGGGAGATTGGAACACTGAAGCTTTCTTT
NA	13	TRBV2	TRBJ2-7	NA	CASGVPGGYEQYF	TGTGCCAGCGGGGTTCCTGGGGGCTACGAGCAGTACTTC
NA	15	TRBV12-3/TRBV12-4	TRBJ2-6	NA	CASSLIRPGANVLTF	TGTGCCAGCAGTTTAATAAGACCTGGGGCCAACGTCCTGACTTTC
TRBD1	14	TRBV3-1	TRBJ1-5	NA	CASSRQGSAQPQHF	TGTGCCAGCAGTCGACAGGGATCGGCTCAGCCCCAGCATTTT
NA	15	TRBV7-9	TRBJ2-1	few	CASSLAEVGDHEQFF	TGTGCCAGCAGCTTAGCGGAGGTAGGGGACCATGAGCAGTTCTTC
TRBD1	14	TRBV5-1	TRBJ1-6	NA	CASSPGQGHSPLHF	TGCGCCAGCAGTCCTGGACAGGGACATTCACCCCTCCACTTT
TRBD2	14	TRBV29-1	TRBJ2-3	NA	CSVRLAGGPDTQYF	TGCAGCGTCCGGCTAGCGGGGGGGCCCGATACGCAGTATTTT
TRBD1	16	TRBV5-1	TRBJ1-1	many	CASSLGDRLMNTEAFF	TGCGCCAGCAGCCTGGGGGACAGGCTCATGAACACTGAAGCTTTCTTT